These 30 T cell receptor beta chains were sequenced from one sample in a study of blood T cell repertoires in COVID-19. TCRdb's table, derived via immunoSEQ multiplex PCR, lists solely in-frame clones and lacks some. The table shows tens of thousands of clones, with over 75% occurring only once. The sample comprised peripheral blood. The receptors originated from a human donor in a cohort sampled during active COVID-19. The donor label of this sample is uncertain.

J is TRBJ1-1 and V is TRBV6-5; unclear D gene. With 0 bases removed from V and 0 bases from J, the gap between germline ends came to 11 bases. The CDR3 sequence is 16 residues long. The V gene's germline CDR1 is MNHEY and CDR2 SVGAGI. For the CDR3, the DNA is TGTGCCAGCAGTTACTCGCAAGGCGGGATGAACACTGAAGCTTTCTTT. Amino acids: CASSYSQGGMNTEAFF.

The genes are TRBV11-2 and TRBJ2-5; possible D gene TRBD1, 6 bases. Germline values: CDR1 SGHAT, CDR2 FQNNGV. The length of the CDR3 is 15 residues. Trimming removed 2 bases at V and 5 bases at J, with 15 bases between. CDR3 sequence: CASSLRLGAEETQYF. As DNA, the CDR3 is TGTGCCAGCAGCTTAAGGCTGGGGGCGGAGGAGACCCAGTACTTC.

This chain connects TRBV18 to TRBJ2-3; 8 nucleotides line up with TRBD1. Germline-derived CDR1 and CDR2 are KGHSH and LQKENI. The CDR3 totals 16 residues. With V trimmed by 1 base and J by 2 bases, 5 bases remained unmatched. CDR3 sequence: CASSPQQQGVTDTQYF. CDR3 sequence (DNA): TGTGCCAGCTCACCACAGCAACAGGGGGTCACAGATACGCAGTATTTT.

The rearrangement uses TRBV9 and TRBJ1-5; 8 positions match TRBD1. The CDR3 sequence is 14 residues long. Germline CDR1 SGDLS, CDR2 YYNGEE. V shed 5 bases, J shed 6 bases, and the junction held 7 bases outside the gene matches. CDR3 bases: TGTGCCAGCAGTGGGACAGGTCAGGGTCAGCCCCAGCATTTT. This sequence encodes CASSGTGQGQPQHF.

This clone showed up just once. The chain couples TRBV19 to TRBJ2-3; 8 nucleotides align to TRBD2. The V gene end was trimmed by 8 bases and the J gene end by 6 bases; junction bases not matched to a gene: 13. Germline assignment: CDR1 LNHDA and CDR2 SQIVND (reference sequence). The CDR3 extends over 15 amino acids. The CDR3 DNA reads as TGTGCCAGTGGGAGCGGGGGACAACGTCCTGATACGCAGTATTTT. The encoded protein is CASGSGGQRPDTQYF.

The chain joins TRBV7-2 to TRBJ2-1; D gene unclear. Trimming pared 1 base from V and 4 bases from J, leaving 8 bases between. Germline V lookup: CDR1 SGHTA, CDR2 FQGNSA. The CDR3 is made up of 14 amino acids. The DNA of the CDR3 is TGTGCCAGCAGCTTAGAAGCGAGATACAATGAGCAGTTCTTC. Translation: CASSLEARYNEQFF.

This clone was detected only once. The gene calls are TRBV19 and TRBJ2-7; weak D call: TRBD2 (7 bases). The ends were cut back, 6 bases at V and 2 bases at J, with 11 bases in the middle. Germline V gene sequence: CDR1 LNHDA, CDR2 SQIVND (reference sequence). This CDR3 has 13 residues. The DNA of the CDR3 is TGTGCCAGTAGACCGGGGGGCACCTACGAGCAGTACTTC. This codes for CASRPGGTYEQYF.

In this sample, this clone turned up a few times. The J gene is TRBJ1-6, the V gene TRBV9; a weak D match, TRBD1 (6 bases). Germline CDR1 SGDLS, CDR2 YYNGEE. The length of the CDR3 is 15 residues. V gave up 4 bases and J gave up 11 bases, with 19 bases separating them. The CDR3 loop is CASSPQTGGGTPLHF. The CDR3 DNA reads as TGTGCCAGCAGCCCCCAGACAGGCGGGGGGACACCCCTCCACTTT.

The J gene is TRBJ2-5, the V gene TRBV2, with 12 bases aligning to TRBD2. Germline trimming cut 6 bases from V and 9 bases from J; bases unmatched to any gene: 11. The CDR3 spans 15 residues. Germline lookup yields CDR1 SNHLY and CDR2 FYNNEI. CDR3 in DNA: TGTGCCAGCAGGGCGACTAGCGGGGGAGACGAGGCCCAGTACTTC. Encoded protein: CASRATSGGDEAQYF. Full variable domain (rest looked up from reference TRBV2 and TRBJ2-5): EPEVTQTPSHQVTQMGQEVILRCVPISNHLYFYWYRQILGQKVEFLVSFYNNEISEKSEIFDDQFSVERPDGSNFTLKIRSTKLEDSAMYFCASRATSGGDEAQYFGPGTRLLVL.

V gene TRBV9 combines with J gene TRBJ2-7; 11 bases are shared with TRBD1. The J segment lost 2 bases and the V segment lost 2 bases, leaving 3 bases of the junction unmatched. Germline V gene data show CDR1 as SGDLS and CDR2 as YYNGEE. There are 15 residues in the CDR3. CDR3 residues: CASSVGQGATYEQYF. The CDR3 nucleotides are TGTGCCAGCAGCGTCGGACAGGGGGCGACCTACGAGCAGTACTTC. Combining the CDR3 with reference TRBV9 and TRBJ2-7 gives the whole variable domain DSGVTQTPKHLITATGQRVTLRCSPRSGDLSVYWYQQSLDQGLQFLIQYYNGEERAKGNILERFSAQQFPDLHSELNLSSLELGDSALYFCASSVGQGATYEQYFGPGTRLTVT.

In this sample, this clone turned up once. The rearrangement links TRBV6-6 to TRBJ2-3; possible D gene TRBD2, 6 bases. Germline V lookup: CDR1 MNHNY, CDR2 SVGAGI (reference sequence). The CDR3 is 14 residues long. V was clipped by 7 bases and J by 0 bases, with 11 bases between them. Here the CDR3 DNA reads TGTGCCAGCAAAAGGCTAGCGAGCACAGATACGCAGTATTTT. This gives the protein CASKRLASTDTQYF.

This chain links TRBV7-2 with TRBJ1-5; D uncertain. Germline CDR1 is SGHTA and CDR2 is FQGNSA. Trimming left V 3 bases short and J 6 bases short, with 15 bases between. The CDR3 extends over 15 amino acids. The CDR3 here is CASSFEGSRGQPQHF. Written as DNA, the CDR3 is TGTGCCAGCAGCTTCGAGGGTAGTCGTGGTCAGCCCCAGCATTTT. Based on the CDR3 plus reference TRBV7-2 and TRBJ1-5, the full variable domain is GAGVSQSPSNKVTEKGKDVELRCDPISGHTALYWYRQSLGQGLEFLIYFQGNSAPDKSGLPSDRFSAERTGGSVSTLTIQRTQQEDSAVYLCASSFEGSRGQPQHFGDGTRLSIL.

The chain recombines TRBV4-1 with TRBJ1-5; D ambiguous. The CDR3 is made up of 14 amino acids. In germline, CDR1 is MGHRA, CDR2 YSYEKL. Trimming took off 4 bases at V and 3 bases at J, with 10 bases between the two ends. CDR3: CASSPGSLNQPQHF. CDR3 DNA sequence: TGCGCCAGCAGCCCAGGTTCTCTCAATCAGCCCCAGCATTTT.

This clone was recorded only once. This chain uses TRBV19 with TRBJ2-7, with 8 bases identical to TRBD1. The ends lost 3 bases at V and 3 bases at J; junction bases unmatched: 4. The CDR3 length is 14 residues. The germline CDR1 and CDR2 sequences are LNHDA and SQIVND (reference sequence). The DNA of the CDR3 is TGTGCCAGTAGTATTAGAGGACAGGGCTACGAGCAGTACTTC. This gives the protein CASSIRGQGYEQYF.

Here the CDR3 DNA reads TGTGCCAGCAGTCGGAACGGGGAATCAGGGCAGTACTTC. It is translated as CASSRNGESGQYF. This rearrangement joins TRBV9 to TRBJ2-7; possibly TRBD2 for D (5 bases). Germline V gives CDR1 SGDLS, CDR2 YYNGEE. The CDR3 extends over 13 amino acids. Trimming took off 5 bases at V and 9 bases at J, with 18 bases between the two ends.

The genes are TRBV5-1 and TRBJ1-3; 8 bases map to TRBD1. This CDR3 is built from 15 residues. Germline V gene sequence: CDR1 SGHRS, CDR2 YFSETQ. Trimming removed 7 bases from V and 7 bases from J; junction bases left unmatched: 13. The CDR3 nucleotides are TGCGCCAGCTCGCCTGGACAGGGCATCGGGAACACCATATATTTT. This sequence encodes CASSPGQGIGNTIYF.

The CDR3 coding sequence is TGTGCCAGCAGTAAACTTAATCAGCCCCAGCATTTT. Its translation is CASSKLNQPQHF. The V and J genes are TRBV28 and TRBJ1-5; D is uncertain. CDR3 length: 12 amino acids. The germline CDR1 and CDR2 sequences are MDHEN and SYDVKM. Trimming stripped 5 bases from V and 4 bases from J, with 6 bases between.

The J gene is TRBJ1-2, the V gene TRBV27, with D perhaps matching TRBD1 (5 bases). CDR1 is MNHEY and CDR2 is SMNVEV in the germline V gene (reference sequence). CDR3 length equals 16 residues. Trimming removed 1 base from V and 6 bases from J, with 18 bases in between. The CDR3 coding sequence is TGTGCCAGCAGTTTATGGGCGGGGGAGGGTTTACATGGCTACACCTTC. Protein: CASSLWAGEGLHGYTF.

CDR3 in DNA: TGTGCCATCAGTGCCTCCCTTGGGGCCTATGGCTACACCTTC. It is translated as CAISASLGAYGYTF. V and J are TRBV10-3 and TRBJ1-2, with a possible D match to TRBD1 (5 bases). Deletions cut 4 bases from V and 4 bases from J, with 13 bases between. The CDR3 covers 14 residues. The germline gives CDR1 ENHRY, CDR2 SYGVKD.

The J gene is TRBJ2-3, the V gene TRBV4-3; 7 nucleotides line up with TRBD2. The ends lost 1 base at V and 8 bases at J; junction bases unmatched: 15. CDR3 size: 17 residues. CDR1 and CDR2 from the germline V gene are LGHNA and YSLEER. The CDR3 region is CASSQGVLAVPFGTQYF. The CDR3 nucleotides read TGCGCCAGCAGCCAAGGGGTCCTAGCGGTTCCATTTGGTACGCAGTATTTT.

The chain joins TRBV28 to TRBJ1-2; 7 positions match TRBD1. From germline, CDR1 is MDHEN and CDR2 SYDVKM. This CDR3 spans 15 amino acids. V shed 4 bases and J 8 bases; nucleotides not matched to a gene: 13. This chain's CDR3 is CASSWLQGPSSGYTF. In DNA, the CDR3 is TGTGCCAGCAGTTGGCTACAGGGGCCCTCGTCGGGCTACACCTTC.

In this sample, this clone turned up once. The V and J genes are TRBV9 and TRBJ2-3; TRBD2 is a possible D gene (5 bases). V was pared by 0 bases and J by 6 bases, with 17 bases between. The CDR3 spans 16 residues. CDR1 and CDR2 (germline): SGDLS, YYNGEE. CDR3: CASSVENSRRRDTQYF. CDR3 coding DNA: TGTGCCAGCAGCGTAGAGAATAGCCGGAGGAGGGATACGCAGTATTTT.

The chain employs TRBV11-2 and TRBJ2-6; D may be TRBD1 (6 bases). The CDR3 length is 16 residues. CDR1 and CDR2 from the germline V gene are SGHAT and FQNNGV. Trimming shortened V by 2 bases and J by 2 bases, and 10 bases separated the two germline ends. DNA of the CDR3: TGTGCCAGCAGCTTATCATCAGGGGCTGGGGCCAACGTCCTGACTTTC. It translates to CASSLSSGAGANVLTF. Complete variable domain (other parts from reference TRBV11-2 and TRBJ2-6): EAGVAQSPRYKIIEKRQSVAFWCNPISGHATLYWYQQILGQGPKLLIQFQNNGVVDDSQLPKDRFSAERLKGVDSTLKIQPAKLEDSAVYLCASSLSSGAGANVLTFGAGSRLTVL.

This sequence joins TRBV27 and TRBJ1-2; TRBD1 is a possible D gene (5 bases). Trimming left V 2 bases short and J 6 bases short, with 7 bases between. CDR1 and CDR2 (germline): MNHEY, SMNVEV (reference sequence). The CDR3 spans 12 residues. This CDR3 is CASSLRGNGYTF. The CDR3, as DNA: TGTGCCAGCAGTTTAAGGGGTAATGGCTACACCTTC.

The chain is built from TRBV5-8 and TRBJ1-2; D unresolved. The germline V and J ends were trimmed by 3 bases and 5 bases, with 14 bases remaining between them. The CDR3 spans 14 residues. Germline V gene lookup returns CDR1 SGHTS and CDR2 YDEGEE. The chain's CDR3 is CASSYPSSGYGYTF. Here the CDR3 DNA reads TGTGCCAGCAGCTATCCCTCGTCGGGGTATGGCTACACCTTC.

The CDR3 DNA reads TGTGCCAGTACCCCAGGGGGTCTGTGGGACAAATATCAGCCCCAGCATTTT. Encoded protein: CASTPGGLWDKYQPQHF. The chain carries TRBV19 and TRBJ1-5; TRBD1 agrees at 7 bases. This CDR3 comprises 17 residues. Germline loops: CDR1 LNHDA, CDR2 SQIVND (reference sequence). Trimming at V came to 7 bases and at J to 5 bases, leaving 17 bases not matched to a gene.

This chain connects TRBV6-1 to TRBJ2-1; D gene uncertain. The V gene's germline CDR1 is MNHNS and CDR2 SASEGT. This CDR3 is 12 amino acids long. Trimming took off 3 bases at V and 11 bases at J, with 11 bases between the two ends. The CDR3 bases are TGTGCCAGCAGTGAGCCCCCCGGTCAGCAGTTCTTC. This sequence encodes CASSEPPGQQFF.

CDR3 nucleotide sequence: TGTGCCACCAGCAGGGACAGGGTAAGCGGCTACGAGCAGTACTTC. It encodes CATSRDRVSGYEQYF. The rearrangement joins TRBV15 to TRBJ2-7; TRBD1 matches 8 bases. V shed 3 bases and J 3 bases; nucleotides not matched to a gene: 7. From germline, CDR1 is LNHNV and CDR2 YYDKDF (reference sequence). The CDR3 sequence is 15 residues long.

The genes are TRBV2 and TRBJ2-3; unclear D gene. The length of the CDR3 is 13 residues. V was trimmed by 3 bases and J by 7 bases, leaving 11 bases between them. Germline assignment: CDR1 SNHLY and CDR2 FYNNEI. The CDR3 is CASSDAGRYTQYF. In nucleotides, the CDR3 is TGTGCCAGCAGTGACGCAGGAAGGTATACGCAGTATTTT.

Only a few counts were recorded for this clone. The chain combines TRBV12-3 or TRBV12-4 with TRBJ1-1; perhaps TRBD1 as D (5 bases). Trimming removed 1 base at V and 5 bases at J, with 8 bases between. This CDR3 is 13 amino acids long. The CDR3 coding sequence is TGTGCCAGCAGTTTAGACAGGTGGACTGAAGCTTTCTTT. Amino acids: CASSLDRWTEAFF.